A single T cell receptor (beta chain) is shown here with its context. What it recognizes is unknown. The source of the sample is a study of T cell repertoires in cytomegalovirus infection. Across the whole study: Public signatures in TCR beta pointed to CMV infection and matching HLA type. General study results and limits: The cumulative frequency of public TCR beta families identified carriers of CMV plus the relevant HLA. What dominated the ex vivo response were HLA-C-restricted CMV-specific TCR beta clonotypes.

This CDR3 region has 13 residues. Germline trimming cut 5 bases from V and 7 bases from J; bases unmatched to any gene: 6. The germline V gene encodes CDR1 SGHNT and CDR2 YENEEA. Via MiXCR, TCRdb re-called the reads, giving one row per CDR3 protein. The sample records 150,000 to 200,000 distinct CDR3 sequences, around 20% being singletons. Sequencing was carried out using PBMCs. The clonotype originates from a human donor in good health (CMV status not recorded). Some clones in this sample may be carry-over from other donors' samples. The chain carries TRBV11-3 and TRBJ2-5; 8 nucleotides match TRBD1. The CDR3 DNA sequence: TGTGCCAGCAGCGAAGGACAGGGACGGACCCAGTACTTC. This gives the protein CASSEGQGRTQYF.